Following are 6 T cell receptor beta chains from one sample sequenced in a study of blood T cell repertoires in COVID-19. The repertoire was sequenced with immunoSEQ multiplex PCR; TCRdb's copy has only in-frame clones and lacks some. Of nearly 300,000 clones in the sample, roughly 90% were seen once. The sample consisted of PBMCs or T cells enriched from blood (not recorded which). These receptors were collected from a woman between 45 and 65 years old who had been exposed to COVID-19.

This clone was seen only once. This rearrangement joins TRBV28 to TRBJ1-2; D is unresolved. V was shortened by 2 bases and J by 3 bases, with 10 bases between the two germline ends. The CDR3 is 14 amino acids. CDR1 and CDR2 from the germline V gene are MDHEN and SYDVKM. CDR3 sequence (DNA): TGTGCCAGCAGTTTAGGCAGGCCCGACTATGGCTACACCTTC. Its protein product is CASSLGRPDYGYTF.

V gene TRBV11-2 combines with J gene TRBJ1-3; no definite D call. CDR1 is SGHAT, CDR2 FQNNGV, per germline. This CDR3 comprises 15 residues. Deletions cut 0 bases from V and 3 bases from J, with 9 bases between. The CDR3 here is CASSLERGSGNTIYF. In DNA form, the CDR3 reads TGTGCCAGCAGCTTAGAACGGGGAAGTGGAAACACCATATATTTT.

J is TRBJ2-5 and V is TRBV10-3, with 15 nucleotides matching TRBD2. The CDR3 sequence is 16 residues long. V gave up 6 bases and J gave up 2 bases; unmatched junction bases: 4. CDR1 and CDR2 (germline): ENHRY, SYGVKD. CDR3 coding DNA: TGTGCCATCAGGGAGGGACTAGCGGGGGGACAAGAGACCCAGTACTTC. This gives the protein CAIREGLAGGQETQYF.

This clone was recorded only once. The chain recombines TRBV10-3 with TRBJ2-5; 11 nucleotides match TRBD2. Germline V gives CDR1 ENHRY, CDR2 SYGVKD. J lost 3 bases, V lost 10 bases, and 7 bases had no gene match. This CDR3 is built from 14 residues. The CDR3 DNA follows: TGTGCCACCACGACTAGCGGGAAGGAAGAGACCCAGTACTTC. It is translated as CATTTSGKEETQYF.

The chain links TRBV28 to TRBJ1-5; TRBD1 matches 7 bases. The CDR3 is made up of 11 amino acids. J gave up 14 bases and V 4 bases, and 5 bases lay outside the gene matches. Germline loops: CDR1 MDHEN, CDR2 SYDVKM. In DNA, the CDR3 is TGTGCCAGCAGTTCGACAGGGCATGAGCATTTT. This codes for CASSSTGHEHF.

The rearrangement uses TRBV3-1 (or the pseudogene TRBV3-2) and TRBJ2-1; D is unresolved. V lost 1 base and J lost 6, with 4 bases in between. The germline V gene encodes CDR1 LGHDT and CDR2 YNNKEL (reference sequence). This CDR3 region has 12 residues. The CDR3 region is CASSQAFNEQFF. The CDR3 DNA reads as TGTGCCAGCAGCCAAGCTTTCAATGAGCAGTTCTTC.